This T cell receptor (beta chain) is from a study of beta chain features in type 1 diabetes. Study-level results: Shorter TCRB CDR3s, moderately but significantly so, were found in Type 1 diabetes patients in all four CD4+ subsets. The naive, central memory and Treg TCRB repertoires of patients appeared to be more similar to one another than those of healthy donors.

The sequenced template was cDNA made from the entire isolated RNA. Average reads for naive, central memory and regulatory T cell samples were roughly 3.5 million. Only in-frame clones appear in the TCRdb table, and some are missing; sequencing was by immunoSEQ multiplex PCR. Of around 100,000 clones in the sample, around 30% were seen once. Points on this clone: What it binds is unknown.

Per donor, one heparinised blood draw averaged approximately 120 mL. The origin of this receptor is a woman aged 18-29 years with type 1 diabetes. The specimen sequenced was central memory CD4+ T cells from blood.

CDR3 loop: CASSFWGPSGNTIYF. CDR3 bases: TGTGCCAGCAGCTTCTGGGGGCCGTCTGGAAACACCATATATTTT. J is TRBJ1-3 and V is TRBV7-9, with a weak D call TRBD1 (6 bases). Germline CDR1 SEHNR, CDR2 FQNEAQ (reference sequence). CDR3 size: 15 residues. The ends were cut back, 3 bases at V and 1 base at J, with 10 bases in the middle.